The 22 T cell receptor beta chains below were found in one sample sequenced in a study of blood T cell repertoires in COVID-19 (dated by TCRdb to the early 2020s). Receptors were amplified or captured by the immunoSEQ multiplex PCR assay. TCRdb obtained this table from immuneACCESS and retained in-frame rearrangements with V and J assigned. These tables miss some clones; where compared with another copy, unresolved V genes account for less than half of the shortfall, and the remainder is unexplained. The table for this sample lists about 400,000 clones; around 87% of them were counted only once. Around 1.9% of the sample lies in the top ten. Sample: PBMCs or T cells enriched from blood (not recorded which). The receptors were sampled from a man aged 35-49 years in a cohort exposed to, infected with or recovered from COVID-19 (not recorded which).

The rearrangement uses TRBV7-9 and TRBJ2-3, with 16 bases identical to TRBD2. The CDR3 runs to 18 residues. The V and J ends lost 6 bases and 0 bases, in that order; junction bases with no gene match: 6. In germline, CDR1 is SEHNR, CDR2 FQNEAQ (reference sequence). This CDR3 reads CASSQPGLAGGSTDTQYF. CDR3 bases: TGTGCCAGCAGTCAACCGGGACTAGCGGGAGGGAGCACAGATACGCAGTATTTT. Drawing the rest from reference TRBV7-9 and TRBJ2-3, the complete variable domain is DTGVSQNPRHKITKRGQNVTFRCDPISEHNRLYWYRQTLGQGPEFLTYFQNEAQLEKSRLLSDRFSAERPKGSFSTLEIQRTEQGDSAMYLCASSQPGLAGGSTDTQYFGPGTRLTVL.

The CDR3 loop reads CASSLWGTGGSKECEQYF. The CDR3 DNA follows: TGTGCCAGCAGTTTATGGGGGACAGGGGGATCTAAGGAGTGCGAGCAGTACTTC. The chain couples TRBV28 to TRBJ2-7, with 11 bases aligning to TRBD1. The V and J ends lost 0 bases and 6 bases, in that order; junction bases with no gene match: 13. The CDR3 is 18 residues long. The germline CDR1 and CDR2 sequences are MDHEN and SYDVKM.

V is TRBV7-8 and J is TRBJ2-1; 10 bases are shared with TRBD2. This CDR3 region has 14 residues. The germline V gene encodes CDR1 SGHVS and CDR2 FQNEAQ. V shed 3 bases, J shed 9 bases, and the junction held 5 bases outside the gene matches. The CDR3 is CASSLVLAGVEQFF. Written as DNA, the CDR3 is TGTGCCAGCAGCTTGGTCCTAGCGGGAGTTGAGCAGTTCTTC.

The gene calls are TRBV10-2 and TRBJ1-2, with 7 bases lining up with TRBD1. Trimming at V came to 8 bases and at J to 6 bases, leaving 18 bases not matched to a gene. The CDR3 runs 16 residues. The germline V gene encodes CDR1 WSHSY and CDR2 SAAADI. The CDR3 nucleotides are TGCGCCAGCTATCCTGACAGGACAGGCGAGGGGAATGGCTACACCTTC. Its translation is CASYPDRTGEGNGYTF.

The chain recombines TRBV5-1 with TRBJ2-6; 7 bases fit TRBD1. The CDR3 spans 15 residues. Germline lookup yields CDR1 SGHRS and CDR2 YFSETQ. The ends lost 2 bases at V and 2 bases at J; junction bases unmatched: 1. The CDR3 region has the DNA TGCGCCAGCAGCTTCACAGGGGCTGGGGCCAACGTCCTGACTTTC. As protein: CASSFTGAGANVLTF.

V usage is TRBV4-1 and J usage is TRBJ2-7, with a possible D match to TRBD2 (5 bases). The germline V and J ends were trimmed by 4 bases and 5 bases, with 12 bases remaining between them. Germline CDR1 is MGHRA and CDR2 is YSYEKL. The CDR3 length is 13 residues. CDR3 protein: CASSRNRGNEQYF. For the CDR3, the DNA is TGCGCCAGCAGCCGAAACCGGGGAAACGAGCAGTACTTC.

This chain joins TRBV3-1 (or the pseudogene TRBV3-2) and TRBJ1-1, with 7 bases that match TRBD1. The V segment lost 6 bases and the J segment 3 bases; nucleotides outside the gene matches: 4. CDR1 is LGHDT and CDR2 is YNNKEL in the germline V gene (reference sequence). There are 13 residues in the CDR3. CDR3 region: CASSRTGYTEAFF. The CDR3 DNA follows: TGTGCCAGCAGTAGGACAGGCTACACTGAAGCTTTCTTT.

This chain joins TRBV5-5 and TRBJ1-3, with a possible D match to TRBD1 (6 bases). Germline-derived CDR1 and CDR2 are SGHKS and YYEKEE (reference sequence). The CDR3 runs 15 residues. V lost 4 bases and J lost 0, with 11 bases in between. The CDR3 protein is CASSRGDNSGNTIYF. The CDR3 DNA reads TGTGCCAGCAGCCGTGGGGACAACTCTGGAAACACCATATATTTT.

This clone turned up a few times. This chain uses TRBV28 with TRBJ1-2; D is undetermined. The CDR3 sequence is 17 residues long. Germline CDR1 and CDR2: MDHEN and SYDVKM. The V and J ends lost 1 base and 1 base respectively, with 16 bases between them. The CDR3 spells CASSLFKTGMFNYGYTF. Written as DNA, the CDR3 is TGTGCCAGCAGTTTATTCAAGACCGGGATGTTTAACTATGGCTACACCTTC.

The chain carries TRBV5-1 and TRBJ1-1; 8 bases are a match to TRBD1. This CDR3 comprises 15 residues. Per the germline V gene, CDR1 is SGHRS and CDR2 is YFSETQ. With 0 bases clipped from V and 4 bases from J, the junction kept 5 bases outside the gene matches. The DNA for the CDR3 is TGCGCCAGCAGCTTGGCCAGGGGGCAGGGCACTGAAGCTTTCTTT. Translating gives CASSLARGQGTEAFF.

This clone was seen once. The chain employs TRBV5-6 and TRBJ2-1; 8 bases line up with TRBD2. The germline gives CDR1 SGHDT, CDR2 YYEEEE. The V and J ends lost 2 bases and 1 base, in that order; junction bases with no gene match: 11. The CDR3 totals 18 residues. DNA of the CDR3: TGTGCCAGCAGCTTCGGGGGTCTGGCGGGAGGTTCCTACAATGAGCAGTTCTTC. Amino acids: CASSFGGLAGGSYNEQFF. Together with reference TRBV5-6 and TRBJ2-1, the CDR3 gives the full variable domain: DAGVTQSPTHLIKTRGQQVTLRCSPKSGHDTVSWYQQALGQGPQFIFQYYEEEERQRGNFPDRFSGHQFPNYSSELNVNALLLGDSALYLCASSFGGLAGGSYNEQFFGPGTRLTVL.

This sequence joins TRBV6-1 and TRBJ1-6; 10 nucleotides align to TRBD1. CDR3 length equals 16 residues. Germline V gene lookup returns CDR1 MNHNS and CDR2 SASEGT. V shed 4 bases and J 8 bases; nucleotides not matched to a gene: 8. The CDR3 is CASSVSGQGSDSPLHF. The DNA of the CDR3 is TGTGCCAGCAGTGTTTCGGGACAGGGGTCGGATTCACCCCTCCACTTT.

This chain uses TRBV27 with TRBJ2-7; 7 bases map to TRBD2. Trimming at V came to 0 bases and at J to 6 bases, leaving 11 bases not matched to a gene. Per germline, CDR1 MNHEY and CDR2 SMNVEV (reference sequence). The CDR3 spans 16 residues. For the CDR3, the DNA is TGTGCCAGCAGTTTATCAACCCCTAGCGGACCCCTCGAGCAGTACTTC. Amino acids: CASSLSTPSGPLEQYF.

The rearrangement links TRBV5-6 to TRBJ1-6; 8 nucleotides align to TRBD1. The V gene's germline CDR1 is SGHDT and CDR2 YYEEEE. This CDR3 spans 16 amino acids. V was clipped by 1 base and J by 6 bases; unmatched bases: 6. DNA of the CDR3: TGTGCCAGCAGCTTGACAGGGGGTTTAGGTAATTCACCCCTCCACTTT. This codes for CASSLTGGLGNSPLHF.

The J gene is TRBJ1-1, the V gene TRBV30; the D is unclear. V lost 7 bases and J 0 bases, leaving 15 bases between the germline ends. Per the germline V gene, CDR1 is GTSNPN and CDR2 is SVGIG (reference sequence). The CDR3 runs 14 residues. CDR3 coding DNA: TGTGCCTCTACCTTGGGCAGCATGAACACTGAAGCTTTCTTT. Encoded protein: CASTLGSMNTEAFF. Supplemented by reference TRBV30 and TRBJ1-1, the full variable domain reads SQTIHQWPATLVQPVGSPLSLECTVEGTSNPNLYWYRQAAGRGLQLLFYSVGIGQISSEVPQNLSASRPQDRQFILSSKKLLLSDSGFYLCASTLGSMNTEAFFGQGTRLTVV.

This chain links TRBV19 with TRBJ2-4; TRBD1 matches 11 bases. The trim removed 0 bases at V and 1 base at J, leaving 8 bases unmatched. Germline CDR1 and CDR2: LNHDA and SQIVND (reference sequence). The CDR3 has 19 amino acids. CDR3 sequence: CASSIEGQGANGAKNIQYF. For the CDR3, the DNA is TGTGCCAGTAGTATAGAAGGACAGGGGGCGAATGGTGCCAAAAACATTCAGTACTTC.

The chain combines TRBV28 with TRBJ1-1; 7 bases agree with TRBD1. CDR1 MDHEN and CDR2 SYDVKM come from the germline V gene. The CDR3 is 15 residues long. Unmatched junction bases numbered 10, after V lost 4 bases and J lost 5 bases. The CDR3 protein is CASSSPGGSITEAFF. CDR3 DNA: TGTGCCAGCAGTTCGCCAGGGGGATCGATAACTGAAGCTTTCTTT.

This clone is a singleton in its sample. J is TRBJ2-5 and V is TRBV18; 9 nucleotides line up with TRBD2. The CDR3 covers 15 residues. J gave up 1 base and V 5 bases, and 5 bases lay outside the gene matches. CDR1 is KGHSH and CDR2 is LQKENI in the germline V gene. The CDR3: CASSTRTSAQETQYF. CDR3 in DNA: TGTGCCAGCTCAACCAGGACTAGCGCCCAAGAGACCCAGTACTTC.

The chain links TRBV2 to TRBJ1-5, with TRBD1 as a possible D gene (5 bases). The CDR3 is made up of 14 amino acids. Germline V CDR1 and CDR2: SNHLY, FYNNEI. The ends were cut back, 3 bases at V and 7 bases at J, with 13 bases in the middle. Here the CDR3 DNA reads TGTGCCAGCAGTGATCGGCAGGGTCCGCAGCCCCAGCATTTT. This gives the protein CASSDRQGPQPQHF.

This chain connects TRBV7-9 to TRBJ2-7, with TRBD2 matching over 9 bases. The CDR3 consists of 15 residues. V was pared by 7 bases and J by 2 bases, with 9 bases of the junction left unmatched. Germline values: CDR1 SEHNR, CDR2 FQNEAQ (reference sequence). This CDR3 reads CASTSGSGRTYEQYF. CDR3 DNA sequence: TGTGCCAGCACGTCAGGTAGCGGGAGAACCTACGAGCAGTACTTC.

This clone occurred once. The rearrangement uses TRBV29-1 and TRBJ1-3; 7 bases map to TRBD1. With 5 bases clipped from V and 0 bases from J, the junction kept 7 bases outside the gene matches. Germline CDR1 reads SQVTM; CDR2 reads ANQGSEA. This CDR3 comprises 15 residues. CDR3 coding DNA: TGCAGCGTTTATACAGGGGCAAGCTCTGGAAACACCATATATTTT. It yields the protein CSVYTGASSGNTIYF.

This clone was counted once. This rearrangement joins TRBV3-1 (or the pseudogene TRBV3-2) to TRBJ2-7; 14 bases line up with TRBD2. The CDR3 runs 15 residues. Germline V lookup: CDR1 LGHDT, CDR2 YNNKEL (reference sequence). V gave up 4 bases and J gave up 4 bases; unmatched junction bases: 3. As DNA, the CDR3 is TGTGCCAGCAGCCTGGGACTAGCGGGAGTGTACGAGCAGTACTTC. Translated, it gives CASSLGLAGVYEQYF.